The sequence of this T cell receptor beta chain was determined in a study of post-analysis software for immune sequencing data. Study-wide results and limits: Diversity measured as normalized Chao1 was significantly lower in multiple sclerosis patients than in controls. Relative to controls, patients had 5 or 6 TRBV segments at higher frequency, with TRBV5-6, TRBV5-1 and TRBV20-1 among these. When the samples were clustered directly with F measure, those that had been prepared in the same batch showed strong co-clustering.

On this clonotype itself: Its antigen remains unknown.

The V gene lost 0 bases and the J gene lost 5 bases, with 11 bases spanning the gap. CDR1 LGHNA and CDR2 YNFKEQ come from the germline V gene. The CDR3 is 15 residues long. cDNA libraries for TCR beta contained unique molecular identifiers. With about 0.95 to 11 million T cells as the source, approximately 450,000 cDNA molecules resulted. Via MiXCR, TCRdb re-called the PCR reads, giving one row per CDR3 protein. Among hundreds of thousands of distinct CDR3 sequences listed, roughly 45% were seen once. This receptor was taken from a girl between 5 and 17 years old with multiple sclerosis. The sequenced material came from blood. The J gene is TRBJ2-1, the V gene TRBV4-2; D uncertain. The CDR3 sequence is CASSQDRGMNNEQFF. In DNA form, the CDR3 reads TGTGCCAGCAGCCAAGATCGTGGGATGAACAATGAGCAGTTCTTC.